This TCR beta chain was retrieved from a study of regulatory T cells in long-lasting Graves disease. The CDR3 covers 13 residues. Germline V gene data show CDR1 as SNHLY and CDR2 as FYNNEI. Time point here: newly diagnosed GD, antithyroid drugs for less than 3 months. There was RNA extracted from PBMCs, and the TCR library was made from it. Study observations and caveats: It was in persistent disease that TRBV28, TRBJ1-2 and TRBJ2-5 were favored.

This clonotype showed up just once. What it binds is unknown. CDR3 regions were amplified by Arm-PCR using iRepertoire HTBI primers to build TCR beta libraries. In TCRdb, the multiplex PCR reads were re-called with MiXCR into one record per CDR3 protein. The sample includes about 560,000 distinct CDR3 sequences, roughly 16% of them seen just once. These data were likewise used in another study, on T cells in Graves' hyperthyroidism and ophthalmopathy.

The sequence derives from a man aged 18 to 29 with Graves disease. J is TRBJ2-1 and V is TRBV2; a possible D gene is TRBD2 (5 bases). The J call is in doubt because the DNA end fits TRBJ2-3 better. The material sequenced was peripheral blood mononuclear cells (PBMCs), taken at new diagnosis, from a patient treated with antithyroid drugs. CDR3 nucleotides: TGTGCCAGCAAAGGAGGAGGATCGGATACGCAGTATTTT. Its protein is CASKGGGSDTQYF.